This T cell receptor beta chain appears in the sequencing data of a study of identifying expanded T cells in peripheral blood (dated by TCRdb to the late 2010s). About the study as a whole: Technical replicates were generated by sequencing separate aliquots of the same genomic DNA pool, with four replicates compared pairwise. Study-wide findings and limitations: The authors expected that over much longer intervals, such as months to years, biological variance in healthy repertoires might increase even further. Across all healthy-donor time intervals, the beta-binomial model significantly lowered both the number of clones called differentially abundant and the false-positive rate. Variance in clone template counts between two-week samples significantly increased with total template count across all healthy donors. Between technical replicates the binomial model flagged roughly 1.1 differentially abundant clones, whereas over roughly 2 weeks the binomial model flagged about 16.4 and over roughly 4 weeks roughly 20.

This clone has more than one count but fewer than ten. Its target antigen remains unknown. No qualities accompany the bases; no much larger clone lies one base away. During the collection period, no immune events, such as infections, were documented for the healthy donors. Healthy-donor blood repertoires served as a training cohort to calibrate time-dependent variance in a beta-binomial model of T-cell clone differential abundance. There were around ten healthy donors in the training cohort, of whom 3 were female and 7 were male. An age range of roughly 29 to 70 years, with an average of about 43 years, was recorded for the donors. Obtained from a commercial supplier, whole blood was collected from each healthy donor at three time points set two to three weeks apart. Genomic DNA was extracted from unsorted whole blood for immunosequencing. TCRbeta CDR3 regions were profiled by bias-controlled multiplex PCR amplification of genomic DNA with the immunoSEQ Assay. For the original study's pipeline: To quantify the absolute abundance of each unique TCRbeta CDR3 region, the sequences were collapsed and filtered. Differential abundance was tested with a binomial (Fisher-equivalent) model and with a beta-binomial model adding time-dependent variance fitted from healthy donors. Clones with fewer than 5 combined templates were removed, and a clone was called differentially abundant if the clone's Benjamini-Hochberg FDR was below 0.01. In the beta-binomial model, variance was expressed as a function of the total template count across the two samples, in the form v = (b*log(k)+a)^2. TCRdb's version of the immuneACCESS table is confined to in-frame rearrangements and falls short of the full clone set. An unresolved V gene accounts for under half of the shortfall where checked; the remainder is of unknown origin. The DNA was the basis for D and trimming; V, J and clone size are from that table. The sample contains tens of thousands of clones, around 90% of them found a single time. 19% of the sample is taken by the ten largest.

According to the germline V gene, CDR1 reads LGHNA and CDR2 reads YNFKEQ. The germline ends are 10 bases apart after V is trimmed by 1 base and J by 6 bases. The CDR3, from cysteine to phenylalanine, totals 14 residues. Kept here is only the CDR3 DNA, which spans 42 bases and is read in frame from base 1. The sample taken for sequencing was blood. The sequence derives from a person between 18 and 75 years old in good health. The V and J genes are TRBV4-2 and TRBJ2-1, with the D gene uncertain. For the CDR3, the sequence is CASSQVGHSNEQFF. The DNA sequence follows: TGTGCCAGCAGCCAAGTAGGCCACTCCAATGAGCAGTTCTTC.